This record looks at one TCR beta chain sequence and its context. The CDR3 runs 14 residues. Trimming at V came to 7 bases and at J to 5 bases, leaving 9 bases not matched to a gene. Germline values: CDR1 GTSNPN, CDR2 SVGIG (reference sequence). Using immunoSEQ multiplex PCR, the repertoire was profiled, and TCRdb retains in-frame clones only, with some absent. The table records approximately 45,000 clones, around 86% of them present only once. This sample is part of a study of T cells in localized non-small cell lung cancer. The receptor was derived from a man aged 35 to 69 with stage II lung adenocarcinoma. V and J are TRBV30 and TRBJ2-3, with 10 bases fitting TRBD2. The input for sequencing was PBMCs, taken before any cancer treatment. The CDR3, as DNA: TGTGCCTCAGCCTTACTAGCGGGGAGAGATACGCAGTATTTT. Residues: CASALLAGRDTQYF.